This T cell receptor (beta chain) was identified in a study of cytomegalovirus exposure and HLA in healthy donors. A word on this clone: Its antigen remains unknown.

Trimming removed 3 bases from V and 6 bases from J; junction bases left unmatched: 5. This CDR3 spans 14 amino acids. Germline CDR1 LGHNA, CDR2 YSLEER. Points from the study as a whole: Most TCR sequences were uncommon, yet certain public TCRs appeared in many donors. Within a later analysis, the majority of CMV-associated TCR beta chains appeared HLA-restricted. Apart from CMV serostatus, no immune exposure information was available. High sensitivity and specificity were reportedly achieved when the classifier diagnosed cytomegalovirus status.

It was with 60 Vbeta and 13 Jbeta primers that the PCR ran. Repertoires were generated with immunoSEQ multiplex PCR, while TCRdb's copy carries only in-frame clones and drops some. This sample has about 200,000 clones, with under 90% found just once. The chain links TRBV4-3 to TRBJ1-5, with 7 bases aligning to TRBD1. Sequenced input: PBMCs. This TCR derives from a boy between 2 and 10 years old in good health and CMV-seronegative. CDR3 in DNA: TGCGCCAGCAGCCAGACAGGGCGGGGTCAGCCCCAGCATTTT. Translating gives CASSQTGRGQPQHF.